This T cell receptor (beta chain) appears in the sequencing data of a study of blood T cells in healthy people across ages. Whole-study results and caveats: Measured against age, TCR beta diversity per million T cells decreased in a roughly linear manner.

With a J-beta primer mix and a sample-barcoded 5' primer, a second PCR ran about 7 to 12 cycles. Via MiXCR, TCRdb re-called the 5' RACE reads, giving one row per CDR3 protein. This table holds roughly 900,000 distinct CDR3 sequences, about 44% found once. CDR3 size: 12 residues. V was shortened by 6 bases and J by 3 bases, with 6 bases between the two germline ends. Drawn from each donor were approximately 10 milliliters of peripheral blood. Isolation recovered at least 6.5 million PBMCs from every sample. With each sample, at least 6 micrograms of total RNA were extracted. This clonotype has more than one count but fewer than ten. As yet, its antigen is unknown.

The chain combines TRBV12-3 or TRBV12-4 with TRBJ1-5; D is unclear. Sequencing was carried out using blood. The receptor comes from a man between 25 and 39 years old in good health. This CDR3 is CASSAANQPQHF. The CDR3 bases are TGTGCCAGCAGCGCAGCCAATCAGCCCCAGCATTTT.